A single sample gave rise to the 21 T cell receptor beta chains below, sequenced in a study of T cell changes during pregnancy in multiple sclerosis. Libraries were prepared by immunoSEQ multiplex PCR; TCRdb keeps only in-frame clonotypes and omits some of them. Of some 60,000 clones in the sample, 89% were seen once. The sample here was peripheral blood, taken after pregnancy. These receptors all stem from a female donor with multiple sclerosis, enrolled in a pregnancy study.

This sequence joins TRBV10-3 and TRBJ2-3, with TRBD2 matching over 12 bases. Germline V gene data show CDR1 as ENHRY and CDR2 as SYGVKD. This CDR3 region has 16 residues. The J segment lost 5 bases and the V segment lost 5 bases, leaving 8 bases of the junction unmatched. In DNA form, the CDR3 reads TGTGCCATCAGTTCTAGCGGGGGGGCCTTTCTAGATACGCAGTATTTT. Its protein is CAISSSGGAFLDTQYF.

The rearrangement links TRBV4-3 to TRBJ2-2, with D possibly being TRBD1 (5 bases). Trimming pared 3 bases from V and 4 bases from J, leaving 6 bases between. The CDR3 extends over 13 amino acids. Germline V lookup: CDR1 LGHNA, CDR2 YSLEER. In DNA, the CDR3 is TGCGCCAGCAGCCAGGACATCACCGGGGAGCTGTTTTTT. Its protein is CASSQDITGELFF.

The chain couples TRBV4-2 to TRBJ1-2; D remains ambiguous. This CDR3 comprises 15 residues. The germline V gene has CDR1 LGHNA and CDR2 YNFKEQ. Trimming removed 0 bases at V and 5 bases at J, with 13 bases between. CDR3 amino acids: CASSQDRFGGYGYTF. Written as DNA, the CDR3 is TGTGCCAGCAGCCAAGATCGATTCGGCGGGTATGGCTACACCTTC.

The chain joins TRBV7-9 to TRBJ1-6; 8 bases are a match to TRBD1. CDR1 is SEHNR, CDR2 FQNEAQ, per germline (reference sequence). V was clipped by 1 base and J by 8 bases; unmatched bases: 10. The CDR3 covers 17 residues. The CDR3 is CASSLGGQAAGHSPLHF. The CDR3 bases are TGTGCCAGCAGCTTAGGGGGACAGGCGGCGGGGCATTCACCCCTCCACTTT. Drawing the rest from reference TRBV7-9 and TRBJ1-6, the complete variable domain is DTGVSQNPRHKITKRGQNVTFRCDPISEHNRLYWYRQTLGQGPEFLTYFQNEAQLEKSRLLSDRFSAERPKGSFSTLEIQRTEQGDSAMYLCASSLGGQAAGHSPLHFGNGTRLTVT.

This clone was seen a single time. In DNA, the CDR3 is TGTGCCAGCAGCTTAGTCCCCCCCGGCAGGGGTACCGGGGAGCTGTTTTTT. This translates into CASSLVPPGRGTGELFF. The chain couples TRBV7-2 to TRBJ2-2; maybe TRBD1 (6 bases). Trimming shortened V by 1 base and J by 5 bases, and 17 bases separated the two germline ends. This CDR3 region has 17 residues. CDR1 and CDR2 (germline): SGHTA, FQGNSA.

The chain has TRBV7-8 and TRBJ1-4; D is unclear. CDR1 is SGHVS and CDR2 is FQNEAQ in the germline V gene. This CDR3 region has 12 residues. V was clipped by 4 bases and J by 7 bases, with 7 bases between them. In nucleotides, the CDR3 is TGTGCCAGCAGCTCGAGAGGTGAAAAACTGTTTTTT. This sequence encodes CASSSRGEKLFF.

J is TRBJ2-1 and V is TRBV6-4; the match to TRBD2 covers 12 bases. The CDR3 contains 15 residues. Germline CDR1 and CDR2: MRHNA and SNTAGT. J was trimmed by 4 bases and V by 4 bases; bases with no gene match: 2. This chain's CDR3 is CASSVLAGGYNEQFF. The CDR3 nucleotides read TGTGCCAGCAGTGTCCTAGCGGGGGGGTACAATGAGCAGTTCTTC.

The CDR3 DNA sequence: TGTGCCAGCAGCCCAGGGGTGGTGTTGGGAGTTCGGGAAAAACTGTTTTTT. Amino acid sequence: CASSPGVVLGVREKLFF. The chain couples TRBV4-2 to TRBJ1-4, with D perhaps TRBD1 (6 bases). The CDR3 has 17 amino acids. Germline CDR1 and CDR2: LGHNA and YNFKEQ. Trimming removed 4 bases from V and 8 bases from J, with 23 bases in between.

In its sample, this clone was seen once. This chain links TRBV18 with TRBJ2-3; perhaps TRBD2 as D (5 bases). The CDR3 has 15 amino acids. The V end lost 3 bases, the J end lost 0 bases, and 10 bases lay between the germline ends. In germline, CDR1 is KGHSH, CDR2 LQKENI. CDR3 protein: CASSPLGGSTDTQYF. DNA for the CDR3: TGTGCCAGCTCACCCTTAGGAGGAAGCACAGATACGCAGTATTTT.

The chain is built from TRBV7-2 and TRBJ2-1, with D unresolved. V dropped 2 bases and J dropped 0 bases, with 11 bases sitting between them. CDR1 is SGHTA, CDR2 FQGNSA, per germline. The CDR3 totals 16 residues. The CDR3 is CASSLFPGSSYNEQFF. CDR3 bases: TGTGCCAGCAGCTTATTTCCGGGTAGCTCCTACAATGAGCAGTTCTTC.

The chain recombines TRBV2 with TRBJ2-4; TRBD1 matches at 8 bases. V lost 6 bases to trimming and J lost 8 bases; unmatched junction nucleotides: 6. The CDR3 is 13 residues long. Germline V gene data show CDR1 as SNHLY and CDR2 as FYNNEI. The CDR3 loop reads CASRGTGGDIQYF. As DNA, the CDR3 is TGTGCCAGCAGGGGGACAGGAGGAGACATTCAGTACTTC.

The chain is built from TRBV7-9 and TRBJ1-2, with 9 bases matching TRBD1. V lost 6 bases and J lost 3; bases outside the gene matches: 8. The CDR3 has 15 residues. Germline-derived CDR1 and CDR2 are SEHNR and FQNEAQ (reference sequence). The DNA of the CDR3 is TGTGCCAGCAGTTTTACAGGGGGCGCGTACTATGGCTACACCTTC. Translated, it gives CASSFTGGAYYGYTF.

The V and J genes are TRBV15 and TRBJ1-5; the D gene is possibly TRBD1 (5 bases). V lost 1 base and J 5 bases, leaving 12 bases between the germline ends. Looked up from germline, CDR1 is LNHNV and CDR2 is YYDKDF (reference sequence). The CDR3 covers 15 residues. The CDR3 region has the DNA TGTGCCACCAGCAGAGGCTATATGACAGATCAGCCCCAGCATTTT. It encodes CATSRGYMTDQPQHF.

The chain joins TRBV9 to TRBJ2-3, with 10 bases lining up with TRBD2. The V segment lost 4 bases and the J segment 6 bases; nucleotides outside the gene matches: 11. CDR3 length: 16 residues. Germline CDR1 and CDR2: SGDLS and YYNGEE. In nucleotides, the CDR3 is TGTGCCAGCAGCCCTGGGAATAGCGGGGGGATGGATACGCAGTATTTT. The encoded protein is CASSPGNSGGMDTQYF.

This clone was seen more than once but under ten times. This sample also contains other DNA sequences that code for the same CDR3. V usage is TRBV5-1 and J usage is TRBJ2-1, with TRBD2 matching over 8 bases. Germline assignment: CDR1 SGHRS and CDR2 YFSETQ. The CDR3 totals 14 residues. The junction had 0 bases not matched to a gene; V was cut back by 0 bases and J by 4 bases. DNA of the CDR3: TGCGCCAGCAGCTTGGGACTAGCGTACAATGAGCAGTTCTTC. This sequence encodes CASSLGLAYNEQFF.

The genes are TRBV12-1 and TRBJ2-7; the listed D gene, TRBD2, was not tested against the DNA. TRBV12-1 is reported as a pseudogene. The CDR3 is 15 amino acids. Written as DNA, the CDR3 is TGTGCCAGCAGCGCCGGAGGCCGCCCCCCCCGCGAGCAGTACTTC. Translation gives CASSAGGRPPREQYF.

This rearrangement joins TRBV4-2 to TRBJ2-3, with 9 bases matching TRBD2. This CDR3 is built from 16 residues. The ends lost 1 base at V and 6 bases at J; junction bases unmatched: 8. The germline V gene has CDR1 LGHNA and CDR2 YNFKEQ. The CDR3 loop is CASSQASGAGADTQYF. In DNA, the CDR3 is TGTGCCAGCAGCCAAGCTAGCGGGGCGGGGGCGGATACGCAGTATTTT.

This chain uses TRBV13 with TRBJ1-2; the match to TRBD1 covers 7 bases. The CDR3 sequence is 16 residues long. The trim removed 0 bases at V and 5 bases at J, leaving 9 bases unmatched. Germline CDR1 reads PRHDT; CDR2 reads FYEKMQ (reference sequence). CDR3 loop: CASSLGGQGEDYGYTF. The CDR3 DNA reads TGTGCCAGCAGCTTAGGGGGCCAGGGGGAGGATTATGGCTACACCTTC.

The gene calls are TRBV15 and TRBJ1-5; weak D call: TRBD1 (5 bases). Germline V lookup: CDR1 LNHNV, CDR2 YYDKDF (reference sequence). The CDR3 sequence is 15 residues long. Trimming stripped 0 bases from V and 3 bases from J, with 9 bases between. CDR3 in DNA: TGTGCCACCAGCAGAGATGGGGCGTACAATCAGCCCCAGCATTTT. Protein sequence: CATSRDGAYNQPQHF.

V is TRBV5-5 and J is TRBJ2-7, with D possibly matching TRBD1 (6 bases). CDR3 length: 13 residues. The germline CDR1 and CDR2 sequences are SGHKS and YYEKEE (reference sequence). With 0 bases removed from V and 2 bases from J, the gap between germline ends came to 6 bases. The CDR3 coding sequence is TGTGCCAGCAGCTTGGACAGGGCCTACGAGCAGTACTTC. It is translated as CASSLDRAYEQYF.

The V and J genes are TRBV5-1 and TRBJ2-3; tentative D call: TRBD2 (6 bases). Per the germline V gene, CDR1 is SGHRS and CDR2 is YFSETQ. V was cut by 4 bases and J by 0 bases, with 9 bases left in between. The CDR3 sequence is 14 residues long. The CDR3 loop reads CASSPGTSTDTQYF. The CDR3 region has the DNA TGCGCCAGCAGCCCCGGGACTAGCACAGATACGCAGTATTTT. The full variable domain, completed using reference TRBV5-1 and TRBJ2-3, is KAGVTQTPRYLIKTRGQQVTLSCSPISGHRSVSWYQQTPGQGLQFLFEYFSETQRNKGNFPGRFSGRQFSNSRSEMNVSTLELGDSALYLCASSPGTSTDTQYFGPGTRLTVL.